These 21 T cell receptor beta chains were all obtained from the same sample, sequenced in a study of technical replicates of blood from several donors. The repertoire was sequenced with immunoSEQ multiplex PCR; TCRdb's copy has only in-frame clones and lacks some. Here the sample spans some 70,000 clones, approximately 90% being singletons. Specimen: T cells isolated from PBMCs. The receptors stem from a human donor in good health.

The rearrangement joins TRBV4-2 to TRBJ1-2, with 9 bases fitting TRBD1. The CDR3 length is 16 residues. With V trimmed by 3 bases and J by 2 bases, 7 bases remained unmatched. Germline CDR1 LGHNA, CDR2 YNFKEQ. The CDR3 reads CASSQDRGGINYGYTF. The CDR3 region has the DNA TGTGCCAGCAGCCAGGACAGGGGAGGGATCAACTATGGCTACACCTTC.

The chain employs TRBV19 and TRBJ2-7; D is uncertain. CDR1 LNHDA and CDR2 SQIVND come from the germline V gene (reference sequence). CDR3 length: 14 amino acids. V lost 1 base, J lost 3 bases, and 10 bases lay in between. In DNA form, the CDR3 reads TGTGCCAGTAGTATAGCGACTGATGGCTACGAGCAGTACTTC. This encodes CASSIATDGYEQYF.

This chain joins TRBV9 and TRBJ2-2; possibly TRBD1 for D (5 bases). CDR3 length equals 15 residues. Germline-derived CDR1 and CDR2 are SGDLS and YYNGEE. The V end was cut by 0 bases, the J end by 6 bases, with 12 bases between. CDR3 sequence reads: CASSVDRLAAGELFF. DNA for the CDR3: TGTGCCAGCAGCGTAGACAGGCTTGCGGCCGGGGAGCTGTTTTTT.

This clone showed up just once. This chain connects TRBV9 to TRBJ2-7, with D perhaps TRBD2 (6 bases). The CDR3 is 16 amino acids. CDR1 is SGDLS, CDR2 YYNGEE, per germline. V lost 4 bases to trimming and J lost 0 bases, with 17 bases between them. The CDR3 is CASSPRDDPFSYEQYF. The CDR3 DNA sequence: TGTGCCAGCAGCCCGCGGGACGATCCATTCTCCTACGAGCAGTACTTC.

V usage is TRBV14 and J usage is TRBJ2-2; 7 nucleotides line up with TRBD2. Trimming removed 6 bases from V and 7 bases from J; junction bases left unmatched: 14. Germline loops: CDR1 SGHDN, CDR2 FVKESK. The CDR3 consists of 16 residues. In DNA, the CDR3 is TGTGCCAGCAGACCAACGCAACGGGAGGTCGGCGGGGAGCTGTTTTTT. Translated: CASRPTQREVGGELFF.

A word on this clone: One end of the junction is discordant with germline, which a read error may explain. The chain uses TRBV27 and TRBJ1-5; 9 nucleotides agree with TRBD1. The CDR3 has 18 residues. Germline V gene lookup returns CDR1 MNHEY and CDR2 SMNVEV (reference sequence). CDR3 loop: CASSLFSPGQGSDQPQHF. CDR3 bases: TGTGCCAGCAGTTTATTTTCCCCGGGACAGGGTAGCGATCAGCCCCAGCATTTT.

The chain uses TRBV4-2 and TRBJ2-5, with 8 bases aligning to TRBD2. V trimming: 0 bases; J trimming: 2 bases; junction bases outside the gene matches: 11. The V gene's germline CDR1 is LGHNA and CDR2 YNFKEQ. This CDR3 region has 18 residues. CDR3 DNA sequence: TGTGCCAGCAGCCAAGAACTCACTAGCGGACCCCCTCAAGAGACCCAGTACTTC. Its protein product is CASSQELTSGPPQETQYF.

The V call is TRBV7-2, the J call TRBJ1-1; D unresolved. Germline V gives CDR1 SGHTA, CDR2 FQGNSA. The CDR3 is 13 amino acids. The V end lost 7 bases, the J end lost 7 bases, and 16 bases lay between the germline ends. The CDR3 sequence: CASTLGGSLEAFF. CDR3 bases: TGTGCCAGCACATTAGGCGGGTCCCTTGAAGCTTTCTTT.

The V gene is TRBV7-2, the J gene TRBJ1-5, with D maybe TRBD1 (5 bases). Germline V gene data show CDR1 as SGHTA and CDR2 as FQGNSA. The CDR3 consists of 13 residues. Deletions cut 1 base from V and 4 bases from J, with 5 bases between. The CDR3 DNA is TGTGCCAGCAGCTTAGGACAGAATCAGCCCCAGCATTTT. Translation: CASSLGQNQPQHF.

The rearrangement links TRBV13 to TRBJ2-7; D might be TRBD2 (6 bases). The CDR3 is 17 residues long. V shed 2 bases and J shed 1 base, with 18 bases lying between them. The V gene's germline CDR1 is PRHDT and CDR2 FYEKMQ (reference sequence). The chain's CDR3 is CASSLFGLGRGSYEQYF. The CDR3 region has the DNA TGTGCCAGCAGCTTATTTGGTCTAGGGCGGGGATCCTACGAGCAGTACTTC. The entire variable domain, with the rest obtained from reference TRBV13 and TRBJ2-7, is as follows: AAGVIQSPRHLIKEKRETATLKCYPIPRHDTVYWYQQGPGQDPQFLISFYEKMQSDKGSIPDRFSAQQFSDYHSELNMSSLELGDSALYFCASSLFGLGRGSYEQYFGPGTRLTVT.

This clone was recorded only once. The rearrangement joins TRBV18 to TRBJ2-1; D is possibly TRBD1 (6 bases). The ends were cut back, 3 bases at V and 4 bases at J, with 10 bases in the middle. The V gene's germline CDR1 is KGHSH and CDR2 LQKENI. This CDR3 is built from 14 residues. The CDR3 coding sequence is TGTGCCAGCTCACCGGCAGGGGTGTACAATGAGCAGTTCTTC. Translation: CASSPAGVYNEQFF.

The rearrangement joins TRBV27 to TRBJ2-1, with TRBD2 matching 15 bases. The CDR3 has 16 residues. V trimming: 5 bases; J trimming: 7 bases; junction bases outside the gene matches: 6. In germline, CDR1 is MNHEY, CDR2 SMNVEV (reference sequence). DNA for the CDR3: TGTGCCAGCAGTCCATGGACTAGCGGGAGGGAAAATGAGCAGTTCTTC. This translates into CASSPWTSGRENEQFF.

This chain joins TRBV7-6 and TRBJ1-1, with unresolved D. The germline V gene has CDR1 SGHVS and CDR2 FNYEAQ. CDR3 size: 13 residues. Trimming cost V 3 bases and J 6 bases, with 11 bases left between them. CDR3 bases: TGTGCCAGCAGCTTGTCCCTTCGGGCTGAAGCTTTCTTT. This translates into CASSLSLRAEAFF.

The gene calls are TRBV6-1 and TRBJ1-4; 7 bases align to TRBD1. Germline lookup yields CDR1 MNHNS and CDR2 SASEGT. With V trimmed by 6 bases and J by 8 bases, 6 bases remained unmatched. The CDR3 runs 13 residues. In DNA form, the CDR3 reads TGTGCCAGCAGAGGTGGGACAGTAGAAAAACTGTTTTTT. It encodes CASRGGTVEKLFF.

The chain's CDR3 is CASSQTSGTDTQYF. The CDR3 bases are TGTGCCAGCAGCCAGACTAGCGGCACAGATACGCAGTATTTT. This chain links TRBV11-2 with TRBJ2-3, with TRBD2 matching over 8 bases. V lost 5 bases to trimming and J lost 1 base; unmatched junction nucleotides: 2. The CDR3 contains 14 residues. Germline-derived CDR1 and CDR2 are SGHAT and FQNNGV.

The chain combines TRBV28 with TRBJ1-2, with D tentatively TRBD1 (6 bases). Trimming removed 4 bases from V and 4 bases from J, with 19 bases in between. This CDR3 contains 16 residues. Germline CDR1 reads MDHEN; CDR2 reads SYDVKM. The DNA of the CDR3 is TGTGCCAGCAGTTCCGTTCAGGGACAAGGAGGCTATGGCTACACCTTC. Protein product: CASSSVQGQGGYGYTF.

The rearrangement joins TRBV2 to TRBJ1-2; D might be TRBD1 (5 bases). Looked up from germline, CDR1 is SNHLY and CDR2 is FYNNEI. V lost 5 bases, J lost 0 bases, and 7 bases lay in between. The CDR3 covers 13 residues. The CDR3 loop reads CASSRQTNYGYTF. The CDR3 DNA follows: TGTGCCAGCAGTCGACAGACTAACTATGGCTACACCTTC.

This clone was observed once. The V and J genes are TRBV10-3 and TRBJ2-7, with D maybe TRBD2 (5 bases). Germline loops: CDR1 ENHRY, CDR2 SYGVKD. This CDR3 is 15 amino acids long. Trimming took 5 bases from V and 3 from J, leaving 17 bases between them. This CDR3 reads CAISPFRDTNYEQYF. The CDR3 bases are TGTGCCATCAGTCCTTTCCGGGATACGAACTACGAGCAGTACTTC.

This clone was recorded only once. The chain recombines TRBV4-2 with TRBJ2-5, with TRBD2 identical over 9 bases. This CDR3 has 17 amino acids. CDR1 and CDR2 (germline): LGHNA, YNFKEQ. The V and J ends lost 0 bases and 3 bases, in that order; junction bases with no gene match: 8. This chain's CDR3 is CASSQDTSGRNEETQYF. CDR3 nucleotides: TGTGCCAGCAGCCAAGATACAAGCGGGAGGAATGAAGAGACCCAGTACTTC.

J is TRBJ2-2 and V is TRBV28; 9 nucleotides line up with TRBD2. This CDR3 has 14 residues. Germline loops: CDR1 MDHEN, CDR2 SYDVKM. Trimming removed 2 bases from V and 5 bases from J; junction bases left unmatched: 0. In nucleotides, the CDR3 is TGTGCCAGCAGTTTAGCGGGAGGGACCGGGGAGCTGTTTTTT. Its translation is CASSLAGGTGELFF.

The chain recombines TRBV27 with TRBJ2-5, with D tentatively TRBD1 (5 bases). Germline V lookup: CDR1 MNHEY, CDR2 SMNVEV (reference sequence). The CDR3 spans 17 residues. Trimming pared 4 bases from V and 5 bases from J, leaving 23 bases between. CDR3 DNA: TGTGCCAGCAGTTATAGGACCCAGGGATATCAACACGAGACCCAGTACTTC. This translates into CASSYRTQGYQHETQYF.